This T cell receptor beta chain was found in a study of shared clonotypes between healthy human individuals. Study outcomes and limitations: Represented genetic and exposure-history diversity was restricted by having few donors.

Every subset's genomic DNA went evenly onto several immunoSEQ plates. TCRdb's table, derived via immunoSEQ multiplex PCR, lists solely in-frame clones and lacks some. The sample contains around 580,000 clones, 95% to 98% of which appear only once. Note on this clone: Its antigen is unidentified. The same CDR3 can be traced to other DNA sequences in this sample.

The germline CDR1 and CDR2 sequences are SGHAT and FQNNGV. This CDR3 contains 14 residues. V dropped 1 base and J dropped 2 bases, with 7 bases sitting between them. Naive CD8 cells lacked CD45RO, underwent positive selection for CCR7 and left out terminally differentiated effector memory CD45RA+ cells. The chain employs TRBV11-2 and TRBJ2-3; D gene ambiguous. The receptor comes from a young man in good health. The sample was naive CD8+ T cells sorted from blood. CDR3 DNA sequence: TGTGCCAGCAGCTTAGTTGGGGACACAGATACGCAGTATTTT. Its protein product is CASSLVGDTDTQYF.